What follows is one T cell receptor (beta chain) and its context. Its target is not known. The data were obtained in a study of OX40 agonist ivuxolimab in advanced cancers. The wider study: The study gave patients intravenous ivuxolimab at 0.01 to 10 mg/kg every 2 weeks. Study findings and constraints: Some nonresponders additionally presented with little normalized T-cell clonal expansion. Doses of 0.1 to 3.0 mg/kg were accompanied by clonal expansion of CD4+ and CD8+ blood T cells by week 6.

CDR1 is WNHNN, CDR2 SYGVQD, per germline (reference sequence). The CDR3 runs to 13 residues. Trimming at V came to 7 bases and at J to 5 bases, leaving 5 bases not matched to a gene. The table came from immunoSEQ multiplex PCR; TCRdb's copy has only in-frame clones and leaves some out. The table includes around 70,000 clones, 92% detected once. This sequence was found in an adult with an advanced solid tumor such as melanoma, head and neck, liver or kidney cancer. Sequenced here: CD4+ or CD8+ T cells sorted from blood, sampled in a trial of the OX40 agonist ivuxolimab. This chain connects TRBV10-1 to TRBJ2-5; 9 bases map to TRBD1. As DNA, the CDR3 is TGCGCCAGCAAGGGACAGGGTGTGGAGACCCAGTACTTC. It codes for CASKGQGVETQYF.